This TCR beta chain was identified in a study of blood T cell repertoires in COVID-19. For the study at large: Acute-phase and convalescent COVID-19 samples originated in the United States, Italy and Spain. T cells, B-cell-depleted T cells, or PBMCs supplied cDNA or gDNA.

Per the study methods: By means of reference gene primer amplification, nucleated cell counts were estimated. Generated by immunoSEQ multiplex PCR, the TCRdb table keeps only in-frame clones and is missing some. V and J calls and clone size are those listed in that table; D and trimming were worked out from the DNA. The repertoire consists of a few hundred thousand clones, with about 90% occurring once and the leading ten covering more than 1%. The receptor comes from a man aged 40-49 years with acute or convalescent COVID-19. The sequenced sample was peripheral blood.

CDR3 bases: TGTGCCAGCAGCACCAGGGGGCGCGGGGACAATGAGCAGTTCTTC. It encodes CASSTRGRGDNEQFF. This rearrangement joins TRBV11-3 to TRBJ2-1, with TRBD1 matching over 8 bases. CDR1 SGHNT and CDR2 YENEEA come from the germline V gene. Losses at the gene ends were 5 bases for V and 5 bases for J; bases not matched to a gene: 8. The CDR3 has 15 amino acids.